The sequence of this T cell receptor beta chain was determined in a study of blood T cell repertoires in COVID-19. Turning to the study itself: Acute-phase and convalescent COVID-19 samples originated in the United States, Italy and Spain. PBMCs, B-cell-depleted T cells, or T cells were the source of the cDNA or gDNA that made up the material.

In the source study's methods: Nucleated cell counts were estimated from reference gene primer amplification. Generated by immunoSEQ multiplex PCR, the TCRdb table keeps only in-frame clones and is missing some. V and J calls and clone size are as listed in that table; D and trimming were resolved from the DNA. The sample records approximately 94,000 clones, 70% to 90% being singletons. Germline-derived CDR1 and CDR2 are SGHNT and YYREEE (reference sequence). V was pared by 5 bases and J by 7 bases, with 6 bases of the junction left unmatched. CDR3 length: 15 residues. The chain couples TRBV5-4 to TRBJ1-6, with 10 bases lining up with TRBD1. This receptor was taken from a woman aged 80 or older with active COVID-19. Sequenced sample: peripheral blood. The CDR3 bases are TGTGCCAGCAGTTACGGGGACAGGGGAAATTCACCCCTCCACTTT. As protein: CASSYGDRGNSPLHF. The whole variable domain, filled in from reference TRBV5-4 and TRBJ1-6, reads ETGVTQSPTHLIKTRGQQVTLRCSSQSGHNTVSWYQQALGQGPQFIFQYYREEENGRGNFPPRFSGLQFPNYSSELNVNALELDDSALYLCASSYGDRGNSPLHFGNGTRLTVT.